Only a few counts were recorded for the clone carrying this T cell receptor beta chain. Each CDR3 protein gets one entry after TCRdb re-called the 5' RACE reads with MiXCR. The sample carries approximately 81,000 distinct CDR3 sequences, under 15% recorded once. Germline V gene sequence: CDR1 MGHRA, CDR2 YSYEKL. The CDR3 is 16 residues long. Losses at the gene ends were 2 bases for V and 4 bases for J; bases not matched to a gene: 11. This sample was included in a study of early T cells in non-severe SARS-CoV-2 infection. The source material was whole blood. The V and J genes are TRBV4-1 and TRBJ2-7; 7 nucleotides agree with TRBD2. The TCR comes from an adult who was a healthcare worker with PCR-confirmed SARS-CoV-2 infection or an uninfected control (not recorded which). Here the CDR3 DNA reads TGCGCCAGCAGCCAATCCGCCCGCGGGAGTCTATACGAGCAGTACTTC. Translating gives CASSQSARGSLYEQYF.